This T cell receptor beta chain stems from a study of graft-versus-host responses after intestinal transplantation (dated by TCRdb to about 2021). Study-wide context: Multivisceral, liver-intestinal, or isolated intestinal transplants were received by the recipients. All recipients received anti-thymocyte globulin induction followed by maintenance tacrolimus and steroids for three to four years. After intestinal transplantation, graft-versus-host and host-versus-graft alloreactive T cell clones were followed in the graft, circulation and bone marrow using bulk TCR-beta CDR3 sequencing. To identify alloreactive clones, pre-transplant mixed lymphocyte reaction products were sequenced and then compared with unstimulated pre-transplant donor and recipient T cells. The cohort enrolled about two dozen intestinal transplant recipients, one of whom was a retransplant, and 3 patients without pretransplant specimens were excluded. Donor T cell macrochimerism was defined as a peak of at least 4% donor T cells among recipient peripheral blood mononuclear cells. Instead of going to the commercial service, samples from a few later patients were sequenced in-house on an Illumina MiSeq and processed with MiXCR. The investigation overall reported the following: Early after transplant, declines in HvG clones were associated with peak levels of circulating GvH clones. GvH clones were found in recipient bone marrow, and some of the GvH clones appeared earlier in ileal mucosa or blood, which is consistent with an intestinal mucosal origin. Patients with donor T cell macrochimerism had high GvH to HvG T cell clonal ratios in their allografts. The conclusions were limited by the relatively low number and heterogeneity of the intestinal transplant patients.

Per the publication, the time point label means: cells obtained before transplantation from donor or recipient. CD3+CD4+ and CD3+CD8+ populations were FACS-sorted from unstimulated pre-transplant donor and recipient cells taken from spleen or lymph nodes. Per the germline V gene, SGDLS is the CDR1 and YYNGEE is the CDR2. A distance of 15 bases separates the germline ends of V and J, which lose 3 bases and 0 bases respectively. Its CDR3 holds 16 amino acids, cysteine through phenylalanine. Only CDR3 DNA is held: 48 bases, read in frame from base 1. Libraries were prepared through the immunoSEQ multiplex PCR assay. For most patients, genomic DNA was isolated using the Qiagen DNeasy Blood and Tissue Kit and was shipped frozen to Adaptive Biotechnologies for TCR sequencing. High-throughput TCR-beta CDR3 sequencing of genomic DNA from most patients was performed by Adaptive Biotechnologies. The original pipeline was this. Adaptive's ImmunoSEQ software supplied the TCR sequencing data for 15 to 20 patients, while MiXCR and VDJtools were used to process three other patients. CD4 versus CD8 sorting errors were corrected by removing sequences found in both subsets at a frequency ratio below 5:1. CDR3 nucleotide sequences shared between donor and recipient were removed because their origin could not be assigned. To be classed as alloreactive, a clone needed at least 2-fold expansion over unstimulated cells and a minimum CFSE-low frequency of 0.002% (template counts) or 0.001% (read counts). A clone was considered mappable if detected in the sequenced pre-transplant spleen, lymph node, or MLR CFSE-low populations of the donor or recipient. The cumulative frequency of alloreactive clones was calculated as a percentage of all sequences, weighted by copy number. Sourced from immuneACCESS, this table was stored by TCRdb with only in-frame sequences that have V and J called. A share of the clones is absent; for the studies checked, an unresolved V gene accounts for under half, and the remainder has no known explanation. D and trimming were read from the DNA, whereas the V and J calls and clone size are those reported in that table. This sample gives over 75,000 clones in total; roughly nine tenths of them show up just once. Approximately 0.3% of the sample goes to the ten largest clones.

As for this clone: The antigen this receptor binds is unknown. Base quality data are lacking; no much larger clone is found one base away.

The chain links TRBV9 with TRBJ1-2; the D region possibly corresponds to TRBD1 (5 bases align). This specimen was unstimulated CD4+ T cells sorted from spleen or lymph node cells, taken before transplant. The sequence was collected from a human donor who was the organ donor for an intestinal transplant. At the DNA level, the sequence is TGTGCCAGCAGCGCCCGAGTGGGGCCAGCTAACTATGGCTACACCTTC. This yields the protein CASSARVGPANYGYTF. The CDR3, completed at both ends by the reference TRBV9 and TRBJ1-2 genes, gives the full variable domain DSGVTQTPKHLITATGQRVTLRCSPRSGDLSVYWYQQSLDQGLQFLIQYYNGEERAKGNILERFSAQQFPDLHSELNLSSLELGDSALYFCASSARVGPANYGYTFGSGTRLTVV.